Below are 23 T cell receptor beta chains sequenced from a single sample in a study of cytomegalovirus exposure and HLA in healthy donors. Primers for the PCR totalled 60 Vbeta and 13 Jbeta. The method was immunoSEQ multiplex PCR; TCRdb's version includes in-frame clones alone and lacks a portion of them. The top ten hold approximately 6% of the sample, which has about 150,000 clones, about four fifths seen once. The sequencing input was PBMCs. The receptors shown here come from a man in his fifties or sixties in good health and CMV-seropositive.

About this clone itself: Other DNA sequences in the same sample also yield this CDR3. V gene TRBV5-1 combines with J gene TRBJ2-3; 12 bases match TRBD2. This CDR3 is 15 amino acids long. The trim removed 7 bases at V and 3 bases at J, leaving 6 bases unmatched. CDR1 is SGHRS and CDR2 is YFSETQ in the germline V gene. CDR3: CASRLGLAGTDTQYF. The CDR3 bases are TGCGCCAGCCGGTTAGGACTAGCGGGGACAGATACGCAGTATTTT.

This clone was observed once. The CDR3 DNA reads TGTGCCAGCAGTTTATCGGACAGGGGTCATCAGCCCCAGCATTTT. Residues: CASSLSDRGHQPQHF. The chain employs TRBV28 and TRBJ1-5; 9 bases agree with TRBD1. The CDR3 is 15 residues long. The germline CDR1 and CDR2 sequences are MDHEN and SYDVKM. J was trimmed by 5 bases and V by 1 base; bases with no gene match: 3.

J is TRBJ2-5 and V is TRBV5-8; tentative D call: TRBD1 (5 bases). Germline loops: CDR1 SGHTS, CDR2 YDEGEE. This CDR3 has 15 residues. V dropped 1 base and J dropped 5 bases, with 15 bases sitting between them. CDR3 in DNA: TGTGCCAGCAGCTTGCCGTGGGGCGCGTCGGAGACCCAGTACTTC. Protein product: CASSLPWGASETQYF. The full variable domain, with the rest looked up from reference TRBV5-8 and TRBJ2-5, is EAGVTQSPTHLIKTRGQQATLRCSPISGHTSVYWYQQALGLGLQFLLWYDEGEERNRGNFPPRFSGRQFPNYSSELNVNALELEDSALYLCASSLPWGASETQYFGPGTRLLVL.

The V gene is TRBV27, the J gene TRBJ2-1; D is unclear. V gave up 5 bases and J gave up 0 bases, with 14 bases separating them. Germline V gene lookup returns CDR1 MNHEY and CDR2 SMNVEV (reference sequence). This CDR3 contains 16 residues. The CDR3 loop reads CASSDSEVSSYNEQFF. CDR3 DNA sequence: TGTGCCAGCAGTGACTCAGAGGTCAGCTCCTACAATGAGCAGTTCTTC.

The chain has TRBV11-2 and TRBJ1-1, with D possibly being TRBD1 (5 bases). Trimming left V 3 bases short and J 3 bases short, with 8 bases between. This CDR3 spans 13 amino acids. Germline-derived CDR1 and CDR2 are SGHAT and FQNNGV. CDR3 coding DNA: TGTGCCAGCAGCTTGACAGTAGACACTGAAGCTTTCTTT. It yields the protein CASSLTVDTEAFF.

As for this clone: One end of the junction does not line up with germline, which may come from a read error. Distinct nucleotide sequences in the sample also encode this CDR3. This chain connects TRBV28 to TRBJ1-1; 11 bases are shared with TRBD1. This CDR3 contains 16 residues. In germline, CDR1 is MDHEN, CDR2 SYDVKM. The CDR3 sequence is CASSLPGQGADTEAFF. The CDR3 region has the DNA TGTGCCAGCAGTTTACCAGGACAGGGGGCCGACACTGAGGCTTTCTTT.

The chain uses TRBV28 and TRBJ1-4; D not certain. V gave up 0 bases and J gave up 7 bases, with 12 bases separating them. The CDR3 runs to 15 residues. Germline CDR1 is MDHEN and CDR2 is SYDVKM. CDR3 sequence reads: CASSLWRAGGEKLFF. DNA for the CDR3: TGTGCCAGCAGTTTATGGAGGGCGGGCGGTGAAAAACTGTTTTTT.

This chain's CDR3 is CASGPRDRDTGELFF. Written as DNA, the CDR3 is TGTGCCAGCGGCCCCCGGGACAGGGACACCGGGGAGCTGTTTTTT. The chain combines TRBV6-5 with TRBJ2-2; 9 nucleotides match TRBD1. V lost 8 bases and J lost 3; bases outside the gene matches: 7. This CDR3 is 15 amino acids long. CDR1 is MNHEY, CDR2 SVGAGI, per germline.

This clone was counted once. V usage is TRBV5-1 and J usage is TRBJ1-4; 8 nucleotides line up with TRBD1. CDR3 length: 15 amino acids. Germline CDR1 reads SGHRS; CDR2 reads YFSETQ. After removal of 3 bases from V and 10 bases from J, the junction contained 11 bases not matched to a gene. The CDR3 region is CASSSDRDFGVKLFF. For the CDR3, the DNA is TGCGCCAGCAGCTCGGACAGGGACTTTGGAGTAAAACTGTTTTTT.

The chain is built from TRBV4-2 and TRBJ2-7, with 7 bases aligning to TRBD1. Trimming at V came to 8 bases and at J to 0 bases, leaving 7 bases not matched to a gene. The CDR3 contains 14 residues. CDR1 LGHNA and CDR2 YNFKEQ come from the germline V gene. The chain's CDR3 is CASRRAGGSYEQYF. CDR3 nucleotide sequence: TGTGCCAGCCGCCGGGCAGGGGGCTCCTACGAGCAGTACTTC.

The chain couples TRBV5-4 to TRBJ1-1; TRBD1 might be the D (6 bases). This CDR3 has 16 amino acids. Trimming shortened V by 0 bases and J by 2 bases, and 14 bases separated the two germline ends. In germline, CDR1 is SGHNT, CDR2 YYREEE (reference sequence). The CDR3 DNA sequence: TGTGCCAGCAGCTTGGATTTTACGGGGGGCAACACTGAAGCTTTCTTT. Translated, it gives CASSLDFTGGNTEAFF.

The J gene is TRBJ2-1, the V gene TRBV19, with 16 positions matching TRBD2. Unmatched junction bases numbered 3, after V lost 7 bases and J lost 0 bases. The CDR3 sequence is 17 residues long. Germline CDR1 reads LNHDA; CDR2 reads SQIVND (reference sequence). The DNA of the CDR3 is TGTGCCAGTAAGGGACTAGCGGGAGGGATCTCCTACAATGAGCAGTTCTTC. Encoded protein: CASKGLAGGISYNEQFF. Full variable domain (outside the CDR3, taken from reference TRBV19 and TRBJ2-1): DGGITQSPKYLFRKEGQNVTLSCEQNLNHDAMYWYRQDPGQGLRLIYYSQIVNDFQKGDIAEGYSVSREKKESFPLTVTSAQKNPTAFYLCASKGLAGGISYNEQFFGPGTRLTVL.

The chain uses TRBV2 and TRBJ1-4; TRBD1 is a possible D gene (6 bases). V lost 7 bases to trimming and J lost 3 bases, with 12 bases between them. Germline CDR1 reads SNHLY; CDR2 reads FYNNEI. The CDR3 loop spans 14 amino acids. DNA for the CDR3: TGTGCCAGCAAGTGGGACACAGCTAATGAAAAACTGTTTTTT. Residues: CASKWDTANEKLFF.

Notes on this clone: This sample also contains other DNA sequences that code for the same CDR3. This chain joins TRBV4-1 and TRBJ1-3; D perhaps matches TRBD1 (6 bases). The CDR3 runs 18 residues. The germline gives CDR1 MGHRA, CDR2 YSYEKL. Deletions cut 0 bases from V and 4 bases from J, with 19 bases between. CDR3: CASSQDRGGRTLGNTIYF. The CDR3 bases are TGCGCCAGCAGCCAAGATAGGGGGGGAAGGACTCTGGGAAACACCATATATTTT.

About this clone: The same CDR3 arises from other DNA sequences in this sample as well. CDR3 DNA: TGCGCCAGCAGCTTGGGTGGAGGCTACAATGAGCAGTTCTTC. It is translated as CASSLGGGYNEQFF. The rearrangement links TRBV5-1 to TRBJ2-1, with D maybe TRBD2 (5 bases). Germline loops: CDR1 SGHRS, CDR2 YFSETQ. V was shortened by 0 bases and J by 3 bases, with 7 bases between the two germline ends. CDR3 size: 14 residues.

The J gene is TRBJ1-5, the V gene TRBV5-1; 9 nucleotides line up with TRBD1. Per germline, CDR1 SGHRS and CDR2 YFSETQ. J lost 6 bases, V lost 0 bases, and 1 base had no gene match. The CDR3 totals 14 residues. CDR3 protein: CASSLGTGVQPQHF. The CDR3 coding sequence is TGCGCCAGCAGCTTGGGGACAGGGGTTCAGCCCCAGCATTTT.

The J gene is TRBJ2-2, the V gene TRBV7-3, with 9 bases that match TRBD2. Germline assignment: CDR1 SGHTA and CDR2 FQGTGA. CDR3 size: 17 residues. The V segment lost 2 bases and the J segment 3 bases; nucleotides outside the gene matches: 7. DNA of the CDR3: TGTGCCAGCAGCTTACGCGGGAGGGTATGGGACACCGGGGAGCTGTTTTTT. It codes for CASSLRGRVWDTGELFF.

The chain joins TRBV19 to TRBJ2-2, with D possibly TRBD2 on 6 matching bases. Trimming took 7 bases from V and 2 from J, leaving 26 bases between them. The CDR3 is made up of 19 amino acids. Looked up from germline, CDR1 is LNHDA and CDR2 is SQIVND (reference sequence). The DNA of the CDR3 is TGTGCCAGTAAGGCTTGGGGCGGGCGGCCGGGAGTTAACACCGGGGAGCTGTTTTTT. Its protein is CASKAWGGRPGVNTGELFF.

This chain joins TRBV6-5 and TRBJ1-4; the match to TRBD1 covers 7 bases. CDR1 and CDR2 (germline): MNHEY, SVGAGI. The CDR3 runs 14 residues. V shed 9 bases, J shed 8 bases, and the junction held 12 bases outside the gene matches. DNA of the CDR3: TGTGCCAGTAACAGAAGACAGGGTGGAGAAAAACTGTTTTTT. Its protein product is CASNRRQGGEKLFF.

CDR3 nucleotides: TGTGCCAGTAGTATCCAAGGCGGGACAGCGTCAGCCCAGCATTTT. It specifies CASSIQGGTASAQHF. The V gene is TRBV19, the J gene TRBJ1-5; TRBD1 agrees at 7 bases. V lost 3 bases and J lost 11; bases outside the gene matches: 13. CDR3 length equals 15 residues. Germline-derived CDR1 and CDR2 are LNHDA and SQIVND (reference sequence).

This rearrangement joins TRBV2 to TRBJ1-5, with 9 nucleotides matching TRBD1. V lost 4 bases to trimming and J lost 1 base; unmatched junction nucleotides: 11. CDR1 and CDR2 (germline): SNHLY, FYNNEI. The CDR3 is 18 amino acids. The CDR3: CASSGDREPEISNQPQHF. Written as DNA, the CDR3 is TGTGCCAGCAGTGGGGACAGGGAGCCTGAGATCAGCAATCAGCCCCAGCATTTT.

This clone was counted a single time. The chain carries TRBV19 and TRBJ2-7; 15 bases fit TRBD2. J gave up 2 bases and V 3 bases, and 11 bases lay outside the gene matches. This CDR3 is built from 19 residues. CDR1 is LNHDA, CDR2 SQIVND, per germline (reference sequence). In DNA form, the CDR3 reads TGTGCCAGTAGTATTGGGCCGGGACTAGCGGGAGGCAGGCCCTACGAGCAGTACTTC. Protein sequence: CASSIGPGLAGGRPYEQYF.

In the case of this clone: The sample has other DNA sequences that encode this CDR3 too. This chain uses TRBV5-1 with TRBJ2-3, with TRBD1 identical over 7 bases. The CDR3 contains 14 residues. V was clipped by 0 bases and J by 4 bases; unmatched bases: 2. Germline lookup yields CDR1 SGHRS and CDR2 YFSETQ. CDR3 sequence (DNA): TGCGCCAGCAGCTTGGGACAGGGCTCAGATACGCAGTATTTT. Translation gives CASSLGQGSDTQYF.